These T cell receptor beta chains were read from a single sample in a study of T cell repertoires in cytomegalovirus infection. TCRdb used MiXCR to reprocess the reads, holding one entry per CDR3 protein. This sample has a few hundred thousand distinct CDR3 sequences, with 26% found just once. The sample taken for sequencing was PBMCs. These TCRs come from a human donor in good health (CMV status not recorded). Some clones in this sample may be carry-over from other donors' samples. Each CDR3 is given with its conserved first and last residue. The D gene is left open where the match is weak. Rows give clone size only sometimes, using once, few, many, or a class for an expanded clone.

TRBV28,TRBJ2-1,few,NA,17,CASSSARDLSSYNEQFF,TGTGCCAGCAGTTCCGCCCGGGACTTGAGCTCCTACAATGAGCAGTTCTTC
TRBV29-1,TRBJ2-1,NA,TRBD1,14,CSVEWTGRNNEQFF,TGCAGCGTTGAATGGACAGGGAGAAACAATGAGCAGTTCTTC
TRBV11-2,TRBJ1-2,few,TRBD1,17,CASSLVLFDRGPYGYTF,TGTGCCAGCAGCTTAGTTCTGTTCGACAGGGGTCCCTATGGCTACACCTTC
TRBV7-9,TRBJ2-1,NA,TRBD1,19,CASSLPLTGVTSSYNEQFF,TGTGCCAGCAGCTTACCCTTGACAGGGGTCACTAGCTCCTACAATGAGCAGTTCTTC
TRBV7-9,TRBJ2-1,NA,TRBD2,17,CASSPGSSSGRANEQFF,TGTGCCAGCAGCCCAGGGTCCTCTAGCGGGAGGGCCAATGAGCAGTTCTTC
TRBV15,TRBJ2-1,NA,NA,17,CATSRRTGRKSYNEQFF,TGTGCCACCAGCAGACGTACGGGACGCAAATCCTACAATGAGCAGTTCTTC
TRBV7-2,TRBJ2-1,many,NA,13,CASSPAWGDEQFF,TGTGCCAGCAGCCCGGCCTGGGGGGATGAGCAGTTCTTC
TRBV12-3/TRBV12-4,TRBJ2-2,NA,TRBD2,16,CASTPYLAGGTGELFF,TGTGCCAGCACCCCTTACCTAGCGGGAGGCACCGGGGAGCTGTTTTTT
TRBV27,TRBJ1-4,once,NA,15,CASSLYQGTNEKLFF,TGTGCCAGCAGTTTATATCAGGGGACTAATGAAAAACTGTTTTTT
TRBV12-5,TRBJ1-1,few,NA,13,CASGLVGGYEAFF,TGTGCTAGTGGTTTGGTTGGGGGGTATGAAGCTTTCTTT
TRBV18,TRBJ2-6,few,NA,14,CASSPSVGANVLTF,TGTGCCAGCTCACCGAGCGTCGGGGCCAACGTCCTGACTTTC
TRBV7-2,TRBJ1-2,many,TRBD1,13,CASSLDRGGGYTF,TGTGCCAGCAGCCTTGACAGGGGCGGTGGCTACACCTTC
TRBV24-1,TRBJ1-5,few,TRBD1,13,CATGDSSNQPQHF,TGTGCCACAGGGGACAGTAGCAATCAGCCCCAGCATTTT
TRBV2,TRBJ2-7,few,NA,19,CASSEARWNFGSSSYEQYF,TGTGCCAGCAGTGAAGCGCGTTGGAATTTTGGGTCTAGCTCCTACGAGCAGTACTTC
TRBV12-3/TRBV12-4,TRBJ2-3,NA,NA,13,CASSQRFPDTQYF,TGTGCCAGCAGTCAGAGATTCCCAGATACGCAGTATTTT
TRBV6-5,TRBJ1-2,few,NA,15,CASSYSSWDAGGYTF,TGTGCCAGCAGTTACTCGAGTTGGGACGCTGGTGGCTACACCTTC
TRBV20-1,TRBJ2-5,few,TRBD1,15,CSAIDRDRGFGTQYF,TGCAGTGCTATCGACCGGGACAGGGGATTTGGGACCCAGTACTTC
TRBV11-3,TRBJ2-2,NA,NA,17,CASSLATGSGNTGELFF,TGTGCCAGCAGCTTAGCGACAGGCTCGGGGAACACCGGGGAGCTGTTTTTT
TRBV7-3,TRBJ1-5,many,NA,21,CASSFVHPFRDPGYSNQPQHF,TGTGCCAGCAGCTTTGTTCACCCGTTCCGGGACCCTGGGTATAGCAATCAGCCCCAGCATTTT
TRBV7-9,TRBJ2-1,many,NA,16,CASSKTDPHSYNEQFF,TGTGCCAGCAGCAAGACGGACCCCCACTCCTACAATGAGCAGTTCTTC
TRBV5-8,TRBJ1-1,NA,NA,14,CASSLTPGNTEAFF,TGTGCCAGCAGCTTGACACCGGGGAACACTGAAGCTTTCTTT
TRBV7-6,TRBJ2-1,many,NA,16,CASSLHSVTSYNEQFF,TGTGCCAGCAGCTTGCATTCGGTAACTTCCTACAATGAGCAGTTCTTC
TRBV5-1,TRBJ2-1,NA,NA,14,CASRRLENYNEQFF,TGCGCCAGCAGAAGACTAGAAAACTACAATGAGCAGTTCTTC
TRBV28,TRBJ2-5,NA,NA,15,CASSLPGAGFRTQYF,TGTGCCAGCAGTCTCCCAGGGGCCGGTTTTAGGACCCAGTACTTC
TRBV4-3,TRBJ2-7,NA,TRBD1,14,CASSQRQGMGEQYF,TGCGCCAGCAGCCAGAGACAGGGAATGGGCGAGCAGTACTTC
TRBV28,TRBJ1-2,NA,NA,15,CASSPPWGFDYGYTF,TGTGCCAGCAGCCCACCCTGGGGGTTTGACTATGGCTACACCTTC
TRBV7-2,TRBJ2-5,many,NA,14,CASSRTGFGETQYF,TGTGCCAGCAGTCGGACCGGATTTGGAGAGACCCAGTACTTC
TRBV11-3,TRBJ1-1,few,NA,21,CASSLRGIWGRPQPMNTEAFF,TGTGCCAGCAGCTTGCGGGGGATCTGGGGACGGCCACAACCTATGAACACTGAAGCTTTCTTT
TRBV6-1,TRBJ1-1,NA,TRBD1,14,CASSGRDRATEAFF,TGTGCCAGCAGTGGCCGGGACAGGGCCACTGAAGCTTTCTTT
TRBV7-9,TRBJ1-1,NA,NA,14,CASSFSAVNTEAFF,TGTGCCAGCAGCTTTTCGGCCGTAAACACTGAAGCTTTCTTT
TRBV7-6,TRBJ2-7,few,TRBD2,17,CASSFFGRGGRAYEQYF,TGTGCCAGCAGCTTCTTCGGCCGGGGCGGGAGAGCGTACGAGCAGTACTTC
TRBV6-1,TRBJ1-6,NA,NA,15,CASYREGSYNSPLHF,TGTGCCAGCTACCGCGAAGGCTCCTATAATTCACCCCTCCACTTT
TRBV4-2,TRBJ1-2,NA,TRBD1,15,CASSKDRAINYGYTF,TGTGCCAGCAGCAAGGACAGGGCGATTAACTATGGCTACACCTTC
TRBV7-2,TRBJ2-7,many,NA,13,CASSLSGPYEQYF,TGTGCCAGCAGCCTGAGCGGGCCTTACGAGCAGTACTTC
TRBV7-2,TRBJ2-7,many,TRBD2,13,CASSIGTSNEQYF,TGTGCCAGCAGCATTGGGACTAGCAACGAGCAGTACTTC
TRBV6-2/TRBV6-3,TRBJ2-1,many,TRBD2,16,CASSPLAGWINNEQFF,TGTGCCAGCAGTCCGCTAGCGGGATGGATAAACAATGAGCAGTTCTTC
TRBV7-9,TRBJ2-7,NA,TRBD1,15,CASSQSGTATYEQYF,TGTGCCAGCAGCCAGTCCGGGACAGCTACCTACGAGCAGTACTTC
TRBV20-1,TRBJ2-3,few,NA,20,CSARDGWPESEEVHTDTQYF,TGCAGTGCTAGAGATGGGTGGCCGGAAAGTGAAGAAGTACATACAGATACGCAGTATTTT
TRBV29-1,TRBJ2-3,NA,TRBD2,14,CSVGELAGADTQYF,TGCAGCGTTGGTGAACTGGCGGGAGCAGATACGCAGTATTTT
TRBV7-3,TRBJ2-5,few,NA,16,CASSLGGAGVGGTQYF,TGTGCCAGCAGCTTGGGGGGGGCGGGAGTCGGAGGGACCCAGTACTTC
TRBV20-1,TRBJ2-7,NA,TRBD2,15,CSAPYPGLATYEQYF,TGCAGTGCTCCTTACCCGGGACTAGCGACCTACGAGCAGTACTTC
TRBV7-2,TRBJ2-1,many,NA,15,CASSTDRTAYNEQFF,TGTGCCAGCAGCACGGATAGGACTGCCTACAATGAGCAGTTCTTC
TRBV19,TRBJ2-1,few,NA,15,CASSNRAASYNEQFF,TGTGCCAGTAGTAATCGGGCGGCTAGCTACAATGAGCAGTTCTTC
TRBV29-1,TRBJ2-3,NA,NA,14,CSVVREGRPDTQYF,TGCAGCGTTGTAAGAGAGGGCCGGCCAGATACGCAGTATTTT
TRBV7-2,TRBJ2-2,NA,TRBD2,16,CASSLDSGLAGGELYF,TGTGCCAGCAGCTTAGACTCGGGACTAGCGGGTGGAGAGCTGTATTTT